This TCR beta chain comes out of a study of shared clonotypes between healthy human individuals (TCRdb year 2020). Study-level background: A couple of women and a few men aged 18 to 49 years were included in the cohort. Each donor's leukapheresis produced roughly between about 0.9 and 9.5 billion PBMCs. Blood TCR repertoires of a handful of healthy adults were deeply sequenced to estimate repertoire size and the extent of clonotype sharing between individuals. For each donor, three plates each were used for CD4 naive and CD4 memory, two plates were used for CD8 naive, and one plate was used for CD8 memory. To increase sequencing depth and limit assay-specific biases, TCR repertoire library preparation and sequencing were carried out by different laboratories using diverse techniques. Overall study outcomes, separate from this receptor: Based on pairwise subsampling, the degree of clonotype sharing among donors was expected to be affected by sequencing depth. The genetic and exposure-history diversity represented was limited by the small number of donors. Around 5.4% of naive CD4, 3.5% of naive CD8, approximately 2.2% of memory CD4, and 0.4% of memory CD8 clonotypes were shared across a few donors. Compared with non-shared clonotypes, the clonotypes found in all four sorted-subset donors had higher generation probabilities. Naive subsets generally had larger estimated clonotype richness than memory subsets. Rarefaction of sorted-subset datasets indicated incomplete sequencing despite the large sequencing depth. Only blood was sampled, and tissue TCR repertoires likely differ from those in blood.

Using the deep immunoSEQ assay, multiplex PCR amplified TCR CDR3 regions from genomic DNA. Extracted genomic DNA from each cell subset was spread evenly across all wells of several immunoSEQ 96-well plates, with each plate serving as a replicate. For sorted subsets, each replicate PCR was loaded with approximately 0.2 ug genomic DNA, equivalent to about 33,000 T cell genomes. Purified libraries were measured with a Qubit 3.0 fluorometer, size-checked on a Bioanalyzer 2100, and measured again with the KAPA Library Quantification kit. Each immunoSEQ 96-well plate was sequenced on its own single-read 150-cycle Illumina NextSeq 550 flow cell. The study's own analysis went as follows. Because the immunoSEQ output included only junctional sequences and no quality scores, the filtering could not be the same as the filtering used for full-length reads. Sequences were annotated with PyIR, a Python wrapper for IgBLAST v1.9, and V/J genes and CDR3 were assigned using IMGT germline references. Reads were filtered out if the reads had weak V/J assignments (E-value above 1e-6), no CDR3, stop codons, out-of-frame junctions, or ambiguous translated residues. V3J clonotypes were defined as sequences sharing an identical inferred V gene, J gene, and CDR3 amino acid sequence. Percentage overlap between repertoires was calculated by dividing the number of shared unique clonotypes by the size of the smaller repertoire. Repertoire richness was assessed with RTK rarefaction, the Chao1 estimator, and Recon v2.1 estimates of unobserved clonotypes. Generation probabilities were computed with OLGA for all TCRbeta clonotypes obtained by the gDNA method from four donors. Imported from immuneACCESS, the table was reduced by TCRdb to in-frame sequences with V and J called. These copies leave out some clones; in studies compared against another copy, an unresolved V gene accounts for under half, and the cause of the remainder is not known. The V and J calls and clone size come from that table; D and trimming were worked out from the DNA. In this sample the table shows a few million clones, roughly nine tenths of which occur a single time. Over 0.12% of the sample is in the top ten clones.

The donors were healthy, HIV-negative adults with no recently reported acute infections or vaccinations. Every donor was a Caucasian adult residing in Nashville, Tennessee, USA. CD4+ T cells were enriched by magnetic negative selection, after which naive cells were positively selected on CD45RA and the negative fraction was taken as the memory subset. After blood collection by leukapheresis, PBMCs were isolated using Ficoll-Histopaque density gradient centrifugation and then cryopreserved in the vapor phase of liquid nitrogen. Purity and quantity of every magnetically sorted T cell population were checked by analytical flow cytometry. Genomic DNA was isolated from each sorted fraction and quantified by UV absorbance on a Nanodrop 2000c. The germline V gene sets CDR1 to MDHEN and CDR2 to SYDVKM. The CDR3 goes from the cysteine to the phenylalanine over 15 residues. Here the CDR3 DNA is all that survives: 45 bases in frame from base 1. V loses 2 bases at its end and J loses 6 bases; junction bases beyond the gene matches: 5.

Concerning this clone: Which antigen it targets is not known. Base qualities are missing; no much larger clone stands one base away.

Specimen: naive CD4+ T cells sorted from blood. What the cell subset or site label conveys for this sample: CD45RA+ positively selected. In this chain, TRBV28 is recombined with TRBJ1-4, and TRBD1 aligns with 8 junction nucleotides. This TCR came from a man aged 18 to 29 in good health. The CDR3 region: CASSLTPTGDEKLFF. The bases read TGTGCCAGCAGTTTAACGCCGACAGGGGATGAAAAACTGTTTTTT.